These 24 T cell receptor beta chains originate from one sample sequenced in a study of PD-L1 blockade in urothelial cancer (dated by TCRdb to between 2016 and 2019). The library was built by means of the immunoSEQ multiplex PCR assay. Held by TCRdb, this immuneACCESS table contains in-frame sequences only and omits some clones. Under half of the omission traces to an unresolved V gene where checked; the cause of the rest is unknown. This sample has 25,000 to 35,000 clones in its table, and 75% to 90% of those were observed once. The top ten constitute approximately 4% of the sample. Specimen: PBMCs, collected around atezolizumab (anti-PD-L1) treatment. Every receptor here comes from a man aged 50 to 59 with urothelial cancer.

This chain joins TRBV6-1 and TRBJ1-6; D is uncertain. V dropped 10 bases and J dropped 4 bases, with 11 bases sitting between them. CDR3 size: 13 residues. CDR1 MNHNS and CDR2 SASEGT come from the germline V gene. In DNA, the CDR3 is TGTGCCATCCAGGAATGGTATAATTCACCCCTCCACTTT. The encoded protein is CAIQEWYNSPLHF.

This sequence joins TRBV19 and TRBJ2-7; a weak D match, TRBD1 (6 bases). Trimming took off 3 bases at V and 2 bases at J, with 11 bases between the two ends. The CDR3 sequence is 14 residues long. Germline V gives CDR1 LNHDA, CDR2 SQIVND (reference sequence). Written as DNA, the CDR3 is TGTGCCAGTAGTATCGCCGGGACAACCTACGAGCAGTACTTC. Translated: CASSIAGTTYEQYF.

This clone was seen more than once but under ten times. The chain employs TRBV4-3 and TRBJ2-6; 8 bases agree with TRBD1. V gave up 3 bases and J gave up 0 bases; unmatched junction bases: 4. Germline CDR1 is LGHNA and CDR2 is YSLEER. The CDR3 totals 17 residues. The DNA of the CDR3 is TGCGCCAGCAGCCACCAGGACAGGGCCTCTGGGGCCAACGTCCTGACTTTC. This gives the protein CASSHQDRASGANVLTF.

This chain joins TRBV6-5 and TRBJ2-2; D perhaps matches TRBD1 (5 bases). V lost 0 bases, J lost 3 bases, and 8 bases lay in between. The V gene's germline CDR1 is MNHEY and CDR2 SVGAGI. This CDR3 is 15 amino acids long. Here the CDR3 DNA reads TGTGCCAGCAGTTACTCAGGGGCAGACACCGGGGAGCTGTTTTTT. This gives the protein CASSYSGADTGELFF.

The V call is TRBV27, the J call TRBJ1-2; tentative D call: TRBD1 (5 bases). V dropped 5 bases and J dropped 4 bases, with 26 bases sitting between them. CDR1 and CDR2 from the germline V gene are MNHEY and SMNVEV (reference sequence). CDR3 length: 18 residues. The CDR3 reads CASSLRPREAGLPYGYTF. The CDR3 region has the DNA TGTGCCAGCAGTCTCCGACCCCGGGAGGCAGGGCTCCCCTATGGCTACACCTTC.

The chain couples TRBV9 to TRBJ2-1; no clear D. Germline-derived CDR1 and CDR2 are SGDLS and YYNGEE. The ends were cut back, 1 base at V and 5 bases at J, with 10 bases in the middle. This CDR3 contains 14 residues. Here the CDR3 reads CASSVQQSNNEQFF. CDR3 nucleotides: TGTGCCAGCAGCGTACAACAGAGCAACAATGAGCAGTTCTTC.

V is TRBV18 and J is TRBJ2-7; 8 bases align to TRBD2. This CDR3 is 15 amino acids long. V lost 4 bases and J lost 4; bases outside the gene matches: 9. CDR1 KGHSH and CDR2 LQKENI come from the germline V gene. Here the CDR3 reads CASSQDGTSIYEQYF. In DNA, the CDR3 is TGTGCCAGCTCACAAGACGGGACTAGTATTTACGAGCAGTACTTC.

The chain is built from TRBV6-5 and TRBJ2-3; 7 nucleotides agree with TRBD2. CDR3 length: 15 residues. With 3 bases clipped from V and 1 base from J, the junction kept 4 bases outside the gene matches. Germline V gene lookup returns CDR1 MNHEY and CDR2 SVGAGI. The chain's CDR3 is CASSYREVGTDTQYF. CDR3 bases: TGTGCCAGCAGTTATCGGGAGGTTGGCACAGATACGCAGTATTTT.

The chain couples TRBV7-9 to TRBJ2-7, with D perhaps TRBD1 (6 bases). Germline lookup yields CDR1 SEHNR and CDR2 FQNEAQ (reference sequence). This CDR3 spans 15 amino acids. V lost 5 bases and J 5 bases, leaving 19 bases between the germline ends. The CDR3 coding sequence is TGTGCCAGCAGCGCAGGACAGAACGTTATCCACGAGCAGTACTTC. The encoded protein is CASSAGQNVIHEQYF.

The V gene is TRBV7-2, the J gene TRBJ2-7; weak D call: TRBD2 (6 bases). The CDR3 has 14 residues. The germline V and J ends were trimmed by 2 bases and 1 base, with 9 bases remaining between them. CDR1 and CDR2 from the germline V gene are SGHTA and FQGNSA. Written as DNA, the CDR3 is TGTGCCAGCAGCTTAATGGCGGGGTCCTACGAGCAGTACTTC. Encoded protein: CASSLMAGSYEQYF.

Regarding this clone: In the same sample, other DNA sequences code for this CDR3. The CDR3 protein is CSVEEGGYTF. The CDR3 DNA is TGCAGCGTTGAGGAGGGTGGTTACACCTTC. This rearrangement joins TRBV29-1 to TRBJ1-2; D call uncertain. Germline V lookup: CDR1 SQVTM, CDR2 ANQGSEA. The V gene lost 3 bases and the J gene lost 11 bases, with 10 bases spanning the gap. This CDR3 spans 10 amino acids.

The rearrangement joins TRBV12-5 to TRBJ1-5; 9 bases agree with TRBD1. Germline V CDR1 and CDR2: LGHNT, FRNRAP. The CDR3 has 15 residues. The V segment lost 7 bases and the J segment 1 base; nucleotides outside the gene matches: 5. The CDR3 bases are TGTGCTAGTGCCCTGGGACAGGGAAGCAATCAGCCCCAGCATTTT. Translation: CASALGQGSNQPQHF. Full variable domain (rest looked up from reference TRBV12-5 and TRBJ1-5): DARVTQTPRHKVTEMGQEVTMRCQPILGHNTVFWYRQTMMQGLELLAYFRNRAPLDDSGMPKDRFSAEMPDATLATLKIQPSEPRDSAVYFCASALGQGSNQPQHFGDGTRLSIL.

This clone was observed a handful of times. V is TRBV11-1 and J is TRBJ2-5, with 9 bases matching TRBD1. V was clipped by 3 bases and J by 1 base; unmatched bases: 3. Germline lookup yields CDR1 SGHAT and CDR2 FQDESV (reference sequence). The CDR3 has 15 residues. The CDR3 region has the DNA TGTGCCAGCAGCTTGGGGGACAGGGCCCAAGAGACCCAGTACTTC. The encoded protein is CASSLGDRAQETQYF.

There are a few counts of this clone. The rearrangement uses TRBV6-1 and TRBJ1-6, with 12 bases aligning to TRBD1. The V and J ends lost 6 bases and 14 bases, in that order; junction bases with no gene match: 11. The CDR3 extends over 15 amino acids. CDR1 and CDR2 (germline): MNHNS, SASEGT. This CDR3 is CASRNPGQGASTLHF. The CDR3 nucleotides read TGTGCCAGCAGGAATCCGGGACAGGGGGCTTCCACCCTCCACTTT.

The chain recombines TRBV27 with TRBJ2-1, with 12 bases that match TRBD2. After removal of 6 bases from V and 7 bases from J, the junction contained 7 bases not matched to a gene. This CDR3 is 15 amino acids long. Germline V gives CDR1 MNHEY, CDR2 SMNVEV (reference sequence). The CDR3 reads CASSSSGGVRNEQFF. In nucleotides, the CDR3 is TGTGCCAGCAGCTCTAGCGGGGGGGTAAGGAATGAGCAGTTCTTC.

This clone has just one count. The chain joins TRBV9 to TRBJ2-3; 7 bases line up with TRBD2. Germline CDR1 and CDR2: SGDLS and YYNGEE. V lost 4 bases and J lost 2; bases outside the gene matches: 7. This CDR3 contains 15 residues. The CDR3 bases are TGTGCCAGCAGCTCCGGGGGGATAGACACAGATACGCAGTATTTT. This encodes CASSSGGIDTDTQYF.

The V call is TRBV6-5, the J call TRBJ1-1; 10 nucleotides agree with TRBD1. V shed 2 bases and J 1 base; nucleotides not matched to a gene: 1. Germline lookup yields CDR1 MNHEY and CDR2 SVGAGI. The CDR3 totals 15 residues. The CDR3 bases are TGTGCCAGCAGTTACGGGACAGGGGAGAACACTGAAGCTTTCTTT. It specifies CASSYGTGENTEAFF.

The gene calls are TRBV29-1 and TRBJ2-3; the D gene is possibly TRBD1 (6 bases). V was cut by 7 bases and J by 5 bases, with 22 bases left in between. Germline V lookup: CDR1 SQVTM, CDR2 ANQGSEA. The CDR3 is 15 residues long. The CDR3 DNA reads TGCAGCGCCGAGGCGAGCGGAGCAGGGGTAGATACGCAGTATTTT. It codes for CSAEASGAGVDTQYF.

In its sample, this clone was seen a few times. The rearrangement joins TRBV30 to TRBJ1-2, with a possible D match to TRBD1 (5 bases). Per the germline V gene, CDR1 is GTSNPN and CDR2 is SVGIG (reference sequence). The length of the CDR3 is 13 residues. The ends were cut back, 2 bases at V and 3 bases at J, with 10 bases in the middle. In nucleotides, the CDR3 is TGTGCCTGGAGTCTCGCCAGGGACTATGGCTACACCTTC. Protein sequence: CAWSLARDYGYTF.

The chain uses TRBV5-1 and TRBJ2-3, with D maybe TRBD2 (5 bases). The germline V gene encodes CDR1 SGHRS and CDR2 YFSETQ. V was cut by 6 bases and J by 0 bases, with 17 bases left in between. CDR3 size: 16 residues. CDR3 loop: CASTGSPNTSTDTQYF. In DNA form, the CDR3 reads TGCGCCAGCACGGGGTCACCCAATACTAGCACAGATACGCAGTATTTT.

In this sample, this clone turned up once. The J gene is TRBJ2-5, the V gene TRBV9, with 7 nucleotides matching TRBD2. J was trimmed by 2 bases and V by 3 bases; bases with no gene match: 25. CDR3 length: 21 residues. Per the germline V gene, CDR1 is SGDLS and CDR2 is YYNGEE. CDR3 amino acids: CASSAPGRREQPSPPQETQYF. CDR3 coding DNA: TGTGCCAGCAGCGCCCCAGGGAGGCGGGAGCAGCCCTCACCCCCTCAAGAGACCCAGTACTTC.

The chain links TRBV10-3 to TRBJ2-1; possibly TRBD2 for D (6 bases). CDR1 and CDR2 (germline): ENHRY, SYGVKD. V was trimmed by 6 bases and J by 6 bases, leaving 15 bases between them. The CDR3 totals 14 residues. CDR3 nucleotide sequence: TGTGCCATCAGGGGGTTGGAGGGGCTCAATGAGCAGTTCTTC. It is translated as CAIRGLEGLNEQFF.

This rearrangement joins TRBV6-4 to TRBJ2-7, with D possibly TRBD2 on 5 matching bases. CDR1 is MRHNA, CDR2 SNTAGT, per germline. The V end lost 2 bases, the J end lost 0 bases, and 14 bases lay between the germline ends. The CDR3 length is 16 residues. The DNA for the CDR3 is TGTGCCAGCAGTGACCCTAGCCCTGAAAGCTCCTACGAGCAGTACTTC. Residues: CASSDPSPESSYEQYF.

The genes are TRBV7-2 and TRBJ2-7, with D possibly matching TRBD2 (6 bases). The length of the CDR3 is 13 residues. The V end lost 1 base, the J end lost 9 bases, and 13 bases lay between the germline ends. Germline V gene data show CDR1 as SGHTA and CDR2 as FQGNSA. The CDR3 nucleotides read TGTGCCAGCAGCTTAGATGGCGGGGCCGCGCAGTACTTC. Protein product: CASSLDGGAAQYF.